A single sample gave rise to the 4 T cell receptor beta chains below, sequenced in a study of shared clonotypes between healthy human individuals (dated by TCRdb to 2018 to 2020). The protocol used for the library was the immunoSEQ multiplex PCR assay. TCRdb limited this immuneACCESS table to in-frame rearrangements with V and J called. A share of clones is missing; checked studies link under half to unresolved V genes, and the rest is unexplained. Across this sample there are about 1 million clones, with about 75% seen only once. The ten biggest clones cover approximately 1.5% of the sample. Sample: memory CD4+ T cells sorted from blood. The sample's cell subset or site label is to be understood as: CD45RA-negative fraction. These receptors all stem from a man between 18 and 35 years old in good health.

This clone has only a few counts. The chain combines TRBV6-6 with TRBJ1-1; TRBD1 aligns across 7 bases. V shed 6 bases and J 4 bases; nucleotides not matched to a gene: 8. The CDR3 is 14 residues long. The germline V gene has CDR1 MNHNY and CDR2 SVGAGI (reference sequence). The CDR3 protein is CASSLTGDGTEAFF. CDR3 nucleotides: TGTGCCAGCAGCCTTACAGGGGATGGCACTGAAGCTTTCTTT.

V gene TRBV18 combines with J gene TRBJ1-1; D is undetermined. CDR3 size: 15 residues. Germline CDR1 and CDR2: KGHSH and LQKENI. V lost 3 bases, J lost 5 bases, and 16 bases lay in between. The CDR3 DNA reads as TGTGCCAGCTCACCTCTAACGATTAGCGGGACTGAAGCTTTCTTT. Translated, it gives CASSPLTISGTEAFF.

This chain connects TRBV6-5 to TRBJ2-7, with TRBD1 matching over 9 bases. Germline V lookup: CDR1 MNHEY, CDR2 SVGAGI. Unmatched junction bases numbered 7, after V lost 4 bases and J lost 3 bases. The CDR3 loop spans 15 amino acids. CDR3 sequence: CASSWPGQGFYEQYF. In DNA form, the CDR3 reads TGTGCCAGCAGTTGGCCGGGACAGGGCTTCTACGAGCAGTACTTC.

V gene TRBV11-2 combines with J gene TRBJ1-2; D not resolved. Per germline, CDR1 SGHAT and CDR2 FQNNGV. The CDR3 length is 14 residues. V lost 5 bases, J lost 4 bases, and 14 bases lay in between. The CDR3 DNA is TGTGCCAGCAGCGAGTATGGGGTTAGCTATGGCTACACCTTC. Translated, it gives CASSEYGVSYGYTF.